This TCR beta chain was recorded in a study of CD4 T cells in relation to SARS-CoV-2 and coronaviruses. At the level of the study: After less than eleven days of antigen culture, PBMC TCR beta CDR3s were sequenced.

Only a few counts were recorded for this clone. Its matching antigen is unknown. Repertoires were generated with immunoSEQ multiplex PCR, while TCRdb's copy carries only in-frame clones and drops some. The sample contains 20,000 to 30,000 clones, under 80% of which appear only once. The CDR3 is made up of 16 amino acids. With V trimmed by 0 bases and J by 0 bases, 4 bases remained unmatched. Germline V gene data show CDR1 as SGHRS and CDR2 as YFSETQ. Before the COVID-19 pandemic, during about 2011-2019, CD4+ T cells were taken from unexposed donors. After approximately 10 days of culture, CD4+ T cells were isolated. As cell numbers allowed, unexposed-donor CD4+ T cells faced SARS-CoV-2 S/N and four cold-coronavirus spikes. Fresh IL-2 medium replaced half the medium on days 3 and 7.

The sequencing input was CD4+ T cells from PBMCs, cultured in vitro. This sequence was found in a human donor in good health. V gene TRBV5-1 combines with J gene TRBJ2-3; 7 positions agree with TRBD1. The CDR3 nucleotides are TGCGCCAGCAGCTTGGAGGGGACAGATAGCACAGATACGCAGTATTTT. Amino acid sequence: CASSLEGTDSTDTQYF.